What follows are 17 T cell receptor beta chains derived from one specimen sequenced in a study of blood T cell repertoires in COVID-19. Sequencing used immunoSEQ multiplex PCR; TCRdb keeps in-frame clones, though not all of them. Here the sample spans about 250,000 clones, about 82% being singletons. Material: peripheral blood. The receptors derive from a man aged 45-65 years with COVID-19, enrolled during active disease.

The V call is TRBV27, the J call TRBJ2-7; 11 bases agree with TRBD2. V lost 4 bases, J lost 6 bases, and 11 bases stayed unmatched. This CDR3 contains 16 residues. Germline lookup yields CDR1 MNHEY and CDR2 SMNVEV (reference sequence). The CDR3 region is CASSSPVAGGRGEQYF. The CDR3 DNA follows: TGTGCCAGCAGTTCCCCCGTAGCGGGGGGGCGAGGCGAGCAGTACTTC.

Concerning this clone: Its ends do not fully match the called genes, so a read error is possible. The chain is built from TRBV28 and TRBJ2-2; perhaps TRBD1 as D (6 bases). The CDR3 contains 15 residues. Germline lookup yields CDR1 MDHEN and CDR2 SYDVKM. Here the CDR3 DNA reads TGTGCCAGCAGTTTGAGGGGGACGAAAACCGGGGAGCTGTTTTTT. It specifies CASSLRGTKTGELFF.

This clone was observed many times. The sample carries other DNA sequences with the same CDR3. This chain links TRBV7-6 with TRBJ2-7, with a tentative D call TRBD1 (6 bases). V dropped 5 bases and J dropped 5 bases, with 13 bases sitting between them. In germline, CDR1 is SGHVS, CDR2 FNYEAQ. The length of the CDR3 is 13 residues. The DNA of the CDR3 is TGTGCCAGCAGCCTCACAGGGATCCACGAGCAGTACTTC. Translating gives CASSLTGIHEQYF.

This clone was detected only a few times. This CDR3 reads CASSGTGGPYGYTF. The CDR3 DNA reads as TGCGCCAGCAGCGGGACAGGGGGCCCCTATGGCTACACCTTC. The V gene is TRBV5-1, the J gene TRBJ1-2, with 12 bases aligning to TRBD1. Germline CDR1 and CDR2: SGHRS and YFSETQ. Germline trimming cut 4 bases from V and 4 bases from J; bases unmatched to any gene: 2. The CDR3 contains 14 residues. The whole variable domain, remainder taken from reference TRBV5-1 and TRBJ1-2, is KAGVTQTPRYLIKTRGQQVTLSCSPISGHRSVSWYQQTPGQGLQFLFEYFSETQRNKGNFPGRFSGRQFSNSRSEMNVSTLELGDSALYLCASSGTGGPYGYTFGSGTRLTVV.

The V and J genes are TRBV4-1 and TRBJ2-3, with TRBD2 matching over 8 bases. Germline trimming cut 4 bases from V and 2 bases from J; bases unmatched to any gene: 5. Germline V gene sequence: CDR1 MGHRA, CDR2 YSYEKL. The CDR3 length is 15 residues. DNA of the CDR3: TGCGCCAGCAGCCTTATGGGACTAGACACAGATACGCAGTATTTT. This gives the protein CASSLMGLDTDTQYF.

The rearrangement joins TRBV11-1 to TRBJ1-2; D gene ambiguous. Germline V gene data show CDR1 as SGHAT and CDR2 as FQDESV (reference sequence). V was cut by 2 bases and J by 0 bases, with 10 bases left in between. This CDR3 spans 15 amino acids. CDR3 bases: TGTGCCAGCAGCTTACTACAGTCAGCTAACTATGGCTACACCTTC. As protein: CASSLLQSANYGYTF.

DNA for the CDR3: TGTGCCAGCAGCATAGGGGGCGGGGTCCTCAATGAGCAGTTCTTC. It specifies CASSIGGGVLNEQFF. The V gene is TRBV11-2, the J gene TRBJ2-1, with a possible D match to TRBD1 (7 bases). The V end was cut by 5 bases, the J end by 6 bases, with 17 bases between. Germline-derived CDR1 and CDR2 are SGHAT and FQNNGV. CDR3 length: 15 amino acids.

This rearrangement joins TRBV3-1 (or the pseudogene TRBV3-2) to TRBJ1-1; D is unresolved. The V end was cut by 1 base, the J end by 10 bases, with 7 bases between. There are 11 residues in the CDR3. CDR1 is LGHDT and CDR2 is YNNKEL in the germline V gene (reference sequence). The CDR3 DNA reads TGTGCCAGCAGCCAAGGAACTTCAGCTTTCTTT. It is translated as CASSQGTSAFF.

This clone was picked up a small number of times. The chain joins TRBV29-1 to TRBJ2-2; a weak D match, TRBD1 (6 bases). CDR1 and CDR2 (germline): SQVTM, ANQGSEA. The CDR3 is 14 amino acids. Between the trimmed V and J ends, which lost 6 bases and 0 bases, there was a span of 11 bases. The CDR3 bases are TGCAGCGTGAGAACAGGGTCGAACACCGGGGAGCTGTTTTTT. Its protein is CSVRTGSNTGELFF.

The V and J genes are TRBV10-3 and TRBJ2-1, with 12 bases aligning to TRBD2. The V and J ends lost 4 bases and 8 bases, in that order; junction bases with no gene match: 6. This CDR3 comprises 15 residues. Germline V CDR1 and CDR2: ENHRY, SYGVKD. The CDR3 sequence is CAISGTSGGFDEQFF. In DNA, the CDR3 is TGTGCCATCAGTGGAACTAGCGGGGGGTTCGATGAGCAGTTCTTC.

This clone was seen only once. CDR3 region: CASSDRDRDFYGYTF. The CDR3 DNA reads TGTGCCAGCAGTGACCGGGACAGGGACTTCTATGGCTACACCTTC. The chain has TRBV6-1 and TRBJ1-2; 9 bases line up with TRBD1. Unmatched junction bases numbered 6, after V lost 3 bases and J lost 4 bases. The length of the CDR3 is 15 residues. CDR1 is MNHNS, CDR2 SASEGT, per germline.

In DNA, the CDR3 is TGTGCCATCAGCCGGGTGCCCCAAGAGACCCAGTACTTC. Protein sequence: CAISRVPQETQYF. The chain joins TRBV10-3 to TRBJ2-5; no reliable D call. Germline V gene sequence: CDR1 ENHRY, CDR2 SYGVKD. The V end was cut by 6 bases, the J end by 1 base, with 9 bases between. This CDR3 is 13 amino acids long.

J is TRBJ1-1 and V is TRBV7-3; 8 bases map to TRBD1. CDR3 size: 15 residues. In germline, CDR1 is SGHTA, CDR2 FQGTGA. V trimming: 0 bases; J trimming: 5 bases; junction bases outside the gene matches: 5. This CDR3 reads CASSLTRGPGTEAFF. DNA for the CDR3: TGTGCCAGCAGCTTAACCAGGGGGCCGGGTACTGAAGCTTTCTTT.

The chain carries TRBV28 and TRBJ1-2, with TRBD1 matching over 11 bases. This CDR3 region has 14 residues. Trimming took 5 bases from V and 6 from J; bases not matched to a gene: 5. Germline V gene sequence: CDR1 MDHEN, CDR2 SYDVKM. This CDR3 is CASSPPGQGDGYTF. In nucleotides, the CDR3 is TGTGCCAGCAGTCCGCCGGGACAGGGGGATGGCTACACCTTC.

The chain links TRBV4-1 to TRBJ1-1; D remains ambiguous. Germline CDR1 reads MGHRA; CDR2 reads YSYEKL. The CDR3 has 14 amino acids. V was pared by 1 base and J by 4 bases, with 10 bases between. The CDR3 DNA reads as TGCGCCAGCAGCCAAGTCTCCGGAGGCACTGAAGCTTTCTTT. Residues: CASSQVSGGTEAFF.

The CDR3 region has the DNA TGTGCCAGCAGCGTAGCTAGGACAGGAGGCATTCAGTACTTC. Its translation is CASSVARTGGIQYF. This rearrangement joins TRBV9 to TRBJ2-4; 7 bases fit TRBD1. Germline V gene lookup returns CDR1 SGDLS and CDR2 YYNGEE. This CDR3 contains 14 residues. The J segment lost 9 bases and the V segment lost 0 bases, leaving 6 bases of the junction unmatched.

This chain uses TRBV15 with TRBJ2-1; possibly TRBD1 for D (5 bases). Trimming pared 5 bases from V and 5 bases from J, leaving 13 bases between. The germline V gene encodes CDR1 LNHNV and CDR2 YYDKDF (reference sequence). This CDR3 spans 14 amino acids. The CDR3 nucleotides are TGTGCCACCAGCTGGCAGGGTATCCACAATGAGCAGTTCTTC. Translation: CATSWQGIHNEQFF.